A selection of T cell receptor beta chains follows, all from one sample in a study of preoperative IRX-2 immunotherapy in early breast cancer. TCRdb's table, derived via immunoSEQ multiplex PCR, lists solely in-frame clones and lacks some. The sample lists about 98,000 clones; roughly 89% were seen once. Source: tumor tissue, taken after IRX-2 immunotherapy. Every receptor here comes from a human donor with breast cancer. CDR3s include the opening cysteine and the closing phenylalanine or tryptophan. Each record gives: V gene, D gene, CDR3 length, J gene, clone size, CDR3 protein, CDR3 DNA. A D gene is named only where the DNA matches it firmly. Size is stated for part of the rows, as once, few or many counts, or as a class when the clone is expanded.

v_gene: TRBV25-1; d_gene: .; len: 15; j_gene: TRBJ1-2; abundance: .; CDR3aa: CASSESGTLDYGYTF; CDR3nt: TGTGCCAGCAGTGAATCGGGGACGTTAGACTATGGCTACACCTTC
v_gene: TRBV5-1; d_gene: TRBD2; len: 16; j_gene: TRBJ2-5; abundance: .; CDR3aa: CASSLPLAGDLETQYF; CDR3nt: TGCGCCAGCAGCTTGCCGCTAGCGGGAGATCTGGAGACCCAGTACTTC
v_gene: TRBV10-2; d_gene: .; len: 14; j_gene: TRBJ1-2; abundance: .; CDR3aa: CASSERQRDYGYTF; CDR3nt: TGCGCCAGCAGTGAGAGGCAGAGGGACTATGGCTACACCTTC
v_gene: TRBV19; d_gene: .; len: 13; j_gene: TRBJ1-4; abundance: few; CDR3aa: CASRSGANEKLFF; CDR3nt: TGTGCCAGTAGATCGGGAGCAAATGAAAAACTGTTTTTT
v_gene: TRBV6-8; d_gene: TRBD2; len: 18; j_gene: TRBJ2-1; abundance: .; CDR3aa: CASSYIRLAGAIRDEQFF; CDR3nt: TGTGCCAGCAGCTATATTCGTCTAGCGGGAGCAATACGAGATGAGCAGTTCTTC
v_gene: TRBV11-3; d_gene: TRBD1; len: 15; j_gene: TRBJ1-4; abundance: .; CDR3aa: CASSLRTGGSEKLFF; CDR3nt: TGTGCCAGCAGCTTGCGGACAGGGGGAAGTGAAAAACTGTTTTTT
v_gene: TRBV19; d_gene: .; len: 15; j_gene: TRBJ2-2; abundance: once; CDR3aa: CASSIGAVNTGELFF; CDR3nt: TGTGCCAGTAGTATCGGCGCGGTGAACACCGGGGAGCTGTTTTTT
v_gene: TRBV5-1; d_gene: .; len: 15; j_gene: TRBJ1-2; abundance: .; CDR3aa: CASSLDILRGYGYTF; CDR3nt: TGCGCCAGCAGCTTGGATATCCTCCGGGGCTATGGCTACACCTTC
v_gene: TRBV29-1; d_gene: .; len: 16; j_gene: TRBJ2-2; abundance: .; CDR3aa: CSVALSTYANTGELFF; CDR3nt: TGCAGCGTTGCGCTCTCCACCTATGCGAACACCGGGGAGCTGTTTTTT
v_gene: TRBV11-3; d_gene: .; len: 14; j_gene: TRBJ2-7; abundance: .; CDR3aa: CASSLVQGGYEQYF; CDR3nt: TGTGCCAGCAGCTTGGTTCAGGGTGGATACGAGCAGTACTTC
v_gene: TRBV28; d_gene: .; len: 13; j_gene: TRBJ1-2; abundance: .; CDR3aa: CASSLGQGNGYTF; CDR3nt: TGTGCCAGCAGTTTAGGGCAGGGGAATGGCTACACCTTC
v_gene: TRBV5-1; d_gene: .; len: 15; j_gene: TRBJ1-4; abundance: .; CDR3aa: CASSLSGREREKLFF; CDR3nt: TGCGCCAGCAGCTTGTCCGGCAGGGAGAGAGAAAAACTGTTTTTT
v_gene: TRBV6-8; d_gene: .; len: 15; j_gene: TRBJ1-5; abundance: .; CDR3aa: CASRPNQGSNQPQHF; CDR3nt: TGTGCCAGCAGGCCGAATCAGGGTAGCAATCAGCCCCAGCATTTT
v_gene: TRBV28; d_gene: .; len: 17; j_gene: TRBJ1-1; abundance: .; CDR3aa: CASSFWGMGDLNTEAFF; CDR3nt: TGTGCCAGCAGTTTCTGGGGGATGGGGGACCTGAACACTGAAGCTTTCTTT
v_gene: TRBV28; d_gene: TRBD1; len: 15; j_gene: TRBJ1-4; abundance: .; CDR3aa: CASSNGQGIWEKLFF; CDR3nt: TGTGCCAGCAGCAATGGACAGGGGATATGGGAAAAACTGTTTTTT
v_gene: TRBV18; d_gene: .; len: 13; j_gene: TRBJ1-2; abundance: .; CDR3aa: CASGLGQGDRYTF; CDR3nt: TGTGCCAGCGGACTGGGGCAGGGTGATCGCTACACCTTC
v_gene: TRBV27; d_gene: TRBD2; len: 21; j_gene: TRBJ2-1; abundance: .; CDR3aa: CATSDLSPGLAERGPYNEQFF; CDR3nt: TGTGCCACCAGTGATCTGTCCCCGGGACTAGCGGAAAGGGGACCTTACAATGAGCAGTTCTTC
v_gene: TRBV7-6; d_gene: .; len: 15; j_gene: TRBJ2-7; abundance: .; CDR3aa: CASSLGPGPSYEQYF; CDR3nt: TGTGCCAGCAGCTTAGGCCCAGGGCCCTCCTACGAGCAGTACTTC
v_gene: TRBV6-8; d_gene: .; len: 12; j_gene: TRBJ2-1; abundance: .; CDR3aa: CASSDAGAEQFF; CDR3nt: TGTGCCAGCAGTGATGCAGGGGCTGAGCAGTTCTTC
v_gene: TRBV29-1; d_gene: TRBD2; len: 14; j_gene: TRBJ2-1; abundance: .; CDR3aa: CSGSGGRSYNEQFF; CDR3nt: TGCAGCGGTAGCGGGGGGCGGTCCTACAATGAGCAGTTCTTC
v_gene: TRBV19; d_gene: TRBD1; len: 14; j_gene: TRBJ2-7; abundance: .; CDR3aa: CASSIARGQYEQYF; CDR3nt: TGTGCCAGTAGTATAGCCAGGGGGCAGTACGAGCAGTACTTC
v_gene: TRBV7-7; d_gene: TRBD1; len: 15; j_gene: TRBJ2-1; abundance: .; CDR3aa: CASSPDRGRHNEQFF; CDR3nt: TGTGCCAGCAGCCCGGACAGGGGGCGGCACAATGAGCAGTTCTTC
v_gene: TRBV2; d_gene: .; len: 13; j_gene: TRBJ1-2; abundance: few; CDR3aa: CASSENTAGGYTF; CDR3nt: TGTGCCAGCAGTGAAAACACGGCTGGAGGCTACACCTTC
v_gene: TRBV28; d_gene: .; len: 16; j_gene: TRBJ1-1; abundance: .; CDR3aa: CASSGGSSGWDTEAFF; CDR3nt: TGTGCCAGCAGTGGGGGGTCCTCGGGATGGGACACTGAAGCTTTCTTT
v_gene: TRBV18; d_gene: TRBD1; len: 15; j_gene: TRBJ1-1; abundance: .; CDR3aa: CASSPGRQGWTEAFF; CDR3nt: TGTGCCAGCTCACCTGGGAGACAGGGTTGGACTGAAGCTTTCTTT
v_gene: TRBV18; d_gene: TRBD1; len: 19; j_gene: TRBJ2-4; abundance: .; CDR3aa: CASSPPRTGGVGTKNIQYF; CDR3nt: TGTGCCAGCTCACCACCGCGGACAGGGGGAGTAGGGACCAAAAACATTCAGTACTTC
v_gene: TRBV29-1; d_gene: TRBD1; len: 14; j_gene: TRBJ1-1; abundance: once; CDR3aa: CSGRQGVRGTEAFF; CDR3nt: TGCAGCGGTAGACAGGGGGTACGGGGCACTGAAGCTTTCTTT
v_gene: TRBV18; d_gene: TRBD1; len: 17; j_gene: TRBJ1-4; abundance: .; CDR3aa: CASSHGPGTGSNEKLFF; CDR3nt: TGTGCCAGCTCACACGGTCCCGGGACAGGGTCTAATGAAAAACTGTTTTTT
v_gene: TRBV5-1; d_gene: .; len: 15; j_gene: TRBJ2-2; abundance: .; CDR3aa: CASSLGTLNTGELFF; CDR3nt: TGCGCCAGCAGCCTCGGGACTTTAAACACCGGGGAGCTGTTTTTT
v_gene: TRBV30; d_gene: TRBD1; len: 14; j_gene: TRBJ1-4; abundance: .; CDR3aa: CAWAQGVTNEKLFF; CDR3nt: TGTGCCTGGGCTCAGGGGGTAACTAATGAAAAACTGTTTTTT
v_gene: TRBV11-3; d_gene: TRBD1; len: 15; j_gene: TRBJ2-1; abundance: few; CDR3aa: CASSPTGQENNEQFF; CDR3nt: TGTGCCAGCAGCCCAACGGGACAGGAGAACAATGAGCAGTTCTTC